The 5 T cell receptor beta chains in this list originate from one sample, sequenced in a study of CD8 T cells in Susac syndrome. A quantity of roughly 0.5 to 1 ug RNA underwent reverse transcription using random hexamers. TCRdb processed the immunoSEQ multiplex PCR reads anew with MiXCR; each CDR3 protein has one entry. The table records 150,000 to 190,000 distinct CDR3 sequences, approximately 95% of them present only once. Material for sequencing was CD4+ T cells from PBMCs. The receptors were sampled from a human donor with Susac syndrome.

The chain links TRBV9 to TRBJ2-7; D is unclear. The CDR3 is 13 amino acids. V gave up 4 bases and J gave up 3 bases, with 11 bases separating them. Germline values: CDR1 SGDLS, CDR2 YYNGEE. As DNA, the CDR3 is TGTGCCAGCAGCAGTGGTCCGGGCTACGAGCAGTACTTC. Its translation is CASSSGPGYEQYF.

V is TRBV6-6 and J is TRBJ1-2, with 7 bases that match TRBD1. This CDR3 is 13 amino acids long. Germline lookup yields CDR1 MNHNY and CDR2 SVGAGI (reference sequence). Trimming removed 8 bases from V and 8 bases from J; junction bases left unmatched: 11. CDR3 sequence (DNA): TGTGCCAGCTCTGGACAGGCGACTGAAGGCTACACCTTC. Translating gives CASSGQATEGYTF.

V gene TRBV5-1 combines with J gene TRBJ1-5; D gene unclear. V was cut by 2 bases and J by 5 bases, with 8 bases left in between. The CDR3 totals 13 residues. CDR1 is SGHRS, CDR2 YFSETQ, per germline. For the CDR3, the DNA is TGCGCCAGCAGCTTTACAGTCGATCAGCCCCAGCATTTT. It codes for CASSFTVDQPQHF. The full variable domain, in which reference TRBV5-1 and TRBJ1-5 provide the parts outside the CDR3, is KAGVTQTPRYLIKTRGQQVTLSCSPISGHRSVSWYQQTPGQGLQFLFEYFSETQRNKGNFPGRFSGRQFSNSRSEMNVSTLELGDSALYLCASSFTVDQPQHFGDGTRLSIL.

The chain joins TRBV29-1 to TRBJ2-2, with 9 bases lining up with TRBD2. Germline CDR1 SQVTM, CDR2 ANQGSEA. The CDR3 totals 15 residues. V dropped 5 bases and J dropped 8; count of bases not matched to a gene: 12. CDR3 nucleotides: TGCAGCGTTACCGTCGCGGGGGGGCCTTATGGGGAGCTGTTTTTT. As protein: CSVTVAGGPYGELFF.

The rearrangement uses TRBV5-6 and TRBJ1-1; D is perhaps TRBD1 (5 bases). Germline assignment: CDR1 SGHDT and CDR2 YYEEEE. This CDR3 region has 15 residues. Deletions cut 2 bases from V and 0 bases from J, with 11 bases between. CDR3 nucleotides: TGTGCCAGCAGCTTTCTGGGGGTGATGAACACTGAAGCTTTCTTT. It yields the protein CASSFLGVMNTEAFF.